This T cell receptor (beta chain) was obtained from a study of T cell changes during pregnancy in multiple sclerosis. Profiled with immunoSEQ multiplex PCR; TCRdb holds only in-frame clones, not every one. The data show approximately 100,000 clones, about nine tenths seen once. Per the germline V gene, CDR1 is MNHEY and CDR2 is SVGAGI. The CDR3 consists of 15 residues. Unmatched junction bases numbered 10, after V lost 10 bases and J lost 7 bases. The source material was peripheral blood, sampled after pregnancy. This sequence was found in a female donor with multiple sclerosis, enrolled in a pregnancy study. The J gene is TRBJ1-4, the V gene TRBV6-5; 12 bases line up with TRBD1. The CDR3 nucleotides are TGTGCCACCGGCGGGACAGGGGGCTCGAGTGAAAAACTGTTTTTT. Its translation: CATGGTGGSSEKLFF.